This TCR beta chain was documented in a study of regulatory T cells in long-lasting Graves disease (dated by TCRdb to the early 2020s). For the study in its entirety: Newly diagnosed Graves' disease patients had taken antithyroid drugs for less than 3 months. Peripheral blood TCR sequencing and RNA sequencing compared persistent Graves' disease patients with newly diagnosed Graves' disease patients. The study was conducted in China and was registered as a clinical trial. A total of some 33 samples were covered by TCR sequencing, comprising some 13 persistent and approximately 20 newly diagnosed Graves' disease patients.

As for this clonotype: Its antigen remains unidentified. No quality values exist for individual bases; no much larger clone is one base distant.

The study at large found these results: The authors acknowledged the small sample size as a limitation that may reduce accuracy. Peripheral blood alone was examined, since thyroid tissue, which constituted the primary lesion, could not be accessed. Preferential use of TRBV28, TRBJ1-2 and TRBJ2-5 was observed in persistent disease, whereas TRBV20-1 and TRBJ2-1 were favored in newly diagnosed disease. A larger number of public clonotypes was shared among persistent patients (fewer than 3,000) than among newly diagnosed patients (around 880). Compared with newly diagnosed patients, patients with persistent Graves' disease had lower TCR Shannon entropy and fewer highly expanded clones, which suggests clonal expansion. Sequencing and analysis were restricted to the TCR beta chain.

This specimen's time point label, interpreted: newly diagnosed GD, antithyroid drugs for less than 3 months. RNA was extracted from PBMCs in TRIzol for both TCR sequencing and RNA sequencing. The diagnosis of Graves' disease followed American Thyroid Association guidelines. Patients for the study were recruited at an endocrinology department in Xi'an, China. Each patient gave 7 to 9.5 milliliters of peripheral blood, collected in an EDTA anticoagulant tube. Ficoll Paque Plus density gradient separation was used to isolate PBMCs, and no further T cell sorting was done. An Agilent 2100 Bioanalyzer and agarose gel were used to assess RNA quality, and a NanoDrop 2000 was used to measure RNA concentration. Library method: multiplex PCR. The sequencing machine was an Illumina HiSeq 4000. TCR beta libraries were built with iRepertoire HTBI primers and Arm-PCR amplification of CDR3 regions. Gel purification was performed on PCR products prior to sequencing. The paper's data handling went like this. A total of under 80 TRBV and 14 TRBJ segments were identified across samples and were used for gene usage analysis of CDR3 amino acid clonotypes. COPE and FqMerger were used to merge the filtered high-quality paired reads into contigs. Contigs were aligned with BLAST to IMGT TRBV, TRBD and TRBJ reference genes, and CDR3 was defined per IMGT. Any clonotype with a frequency above 0.1% was counted as a highly expanded clone. Shannon entropy was used to measure repertoire diversity, and the Gini coefficient was used to measure V-J evenness. A clonotype found in more than one individual was treated as public. TCRdb trimmed the raw reads at Q25, called clones with MiXCR and kept productive beta chains. Each record represents a unique CDR3 protein, reported with the most common genes and DNA among its rows. TCRdb's processing, not the authors', yielded these V and J calls. In this sample the table shows under 400,000 distinct CDR3 sequences, about a sixth of which occur a single time. 25% to 30% of the sample lies in the top ten.

The junction carries 16 bases between V and J, which are trimmed by 0 bases and 5 bases respectively. The CDR3 goes from the cysteine to the phenylalanine over 16 residues. Only CDR3 DNA remains: 48 bases, in frame from the first base. From the germline V gene (reference sequence), CDR1 is SEHNR and CDR2 is FQNEAQ. This sample was shared with a second study, whose subject was T cells in Graves' hyperthyroidism and ophthalmopathy. As the second paper documents: Stable Graves' hyperthyroidism was defined as no progression to ophthalmopathy during 18 months of follow-up. Hyperthyroidism patients were newly diagnosed, had a disease duration of under 2 months, and were aged 18 to 65 years. Any patient with an uncontrolled infection, another autoimmune disease, pregnancy or lactation was excluded. Clinical symptoms, serum thyroxine and TRAb, thyroid ultrasound, and orbital computed tomography formed the basis for the diagnoses. A first-round RT-PCR of the TCR CDR3 used the HTBI primer set with the Qiagen OneStep RT-PCR kit. Most expanded thyroid clonotypes (frequency above 0.001) were also found in blood, which suggests that blood repertoires may mirror thyroid immune responses. A model built on a 13 V-J signature distinguished ophthalmopathy from stable hyperthyroidism, reaching roughly 88% sensitivity and about 81% specificity in cross-validation and 80%/75% in testing. During validation, the model predicted progression to ophthalmopathy a median of approximately 7 months ahead of onset, with more than 55% sensitivity and 72% to 85% specificity. To identify TCR V-J signatures that set the groups apart, the researchers used a discovery cohort of more than 95 patients, made up of 40 to 45 with Graves' ophthalmopathy and 55 to 65 with stable Graves' hyperthyroidism. Prospective prediction of ophthalmopathy was tested in an independent validation cohort consisting of fewer than 20 hyperthyroidism patients and 17 patients who later progressed to ophthalmopathy. For training and testing, the 100 patients in the discovery cohort were randomly divided in a 7:3 ratio. In addition, the study compared T-cell repertoires in thyroid tissue and in blood from about 6 Graves' hyperthyroidism patients. After sampling, hyperthyroidism patients received methimazole starting at 30 mg daily, and ophthalmopathy patients received high-dose intravenous methylprednisolone. Libraries were constructed in a second round of multiplex PCR, after which size selection and purification were performed. Libraries were sequenced paired-end with 100 bp reads on an Illumina HiSeq2000. SOAPnuke was used to process the raw data, with reads discarded if the reads contained adapters or uncalled bases, had a mean Phred below 15, or lacked an exact constant-primer or identifier match. COPE v1.2.5 was used to merge high-quality paired reads, and clonotypes were defined as unique nucleotide sequences. Clonotypes were aligned to IMGT TRBV, TRBD and TRBJ reference segments using MiTCR v1.1. Analysis was restricted to V-J combinations with a frequency above 0.0001, which covered just over 98% of repertoires. The TCS score was defined as the ratio of F50 (clonal expansion) to E x V (chaos), calculated using BLOSUM62-based TCRdist between CDR3 peptides within each V-J. Welch's t-statistics and random forest reduced approximately 520 V-J features to fewer than 15, which were used in a naive Bayes classifier (R e1071). No statistical method was used to set the sample size in advance, and investigators knew the group allocation. The paper reports TCR Vbeta CDR3 sequencing of fewer than 150 peripheral blood samples: some 44 ophthalmopathy, 75 to 80 hyperthyroidism and around 17 progressor patients.

The TCR comes from a man in his forties or fifties with Graves disease. Donor details come from another sample of the same person, matched by shared clones. The V and J genes are TRBV7-9 and TRBJ2-5; a confident D gene designation cannot be given. This specimen was peripheral blood mononuclear cells (PBMCs), taken at new diagnosis, from a patient treated with antithyroid drugs. In nucleotide form, the sequence is TGTGCCAGCAGCTTAGCGGTCAACAGTCAAGGGGAGACCCAGTACTTC. It specifies CASSLAVNSQGETQYF.